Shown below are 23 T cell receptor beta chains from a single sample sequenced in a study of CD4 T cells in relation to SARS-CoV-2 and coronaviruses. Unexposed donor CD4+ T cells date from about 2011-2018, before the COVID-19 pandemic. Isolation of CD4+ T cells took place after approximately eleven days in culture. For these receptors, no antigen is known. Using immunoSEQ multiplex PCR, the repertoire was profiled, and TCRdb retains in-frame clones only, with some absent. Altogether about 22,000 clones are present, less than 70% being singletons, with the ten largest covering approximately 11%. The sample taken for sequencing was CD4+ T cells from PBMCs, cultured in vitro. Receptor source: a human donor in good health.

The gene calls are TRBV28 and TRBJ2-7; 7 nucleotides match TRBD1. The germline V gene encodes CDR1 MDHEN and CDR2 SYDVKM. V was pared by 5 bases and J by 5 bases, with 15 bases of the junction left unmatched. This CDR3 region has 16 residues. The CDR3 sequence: CASSRAGTVPRDEQYF. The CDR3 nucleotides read TGTGCCAGCAGTCGAGCTGGGACAGTGCCTCGGGACGAGCAGTACTTC.

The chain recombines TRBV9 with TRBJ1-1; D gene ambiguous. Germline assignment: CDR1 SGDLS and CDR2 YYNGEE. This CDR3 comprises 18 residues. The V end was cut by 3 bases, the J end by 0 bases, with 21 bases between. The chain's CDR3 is CASSARPDTTPMNTEAFF. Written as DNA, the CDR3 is TGTGCCAGCAGCGCTCGACCAGACACTACCCCCATGAACACTGAAGCTTTCTTT.

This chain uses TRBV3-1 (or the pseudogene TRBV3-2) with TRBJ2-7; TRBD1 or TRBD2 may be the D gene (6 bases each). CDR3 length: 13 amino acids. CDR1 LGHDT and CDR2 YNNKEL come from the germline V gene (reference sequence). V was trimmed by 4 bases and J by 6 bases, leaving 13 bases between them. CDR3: CASSPRGGGEQYF. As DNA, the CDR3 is TGTGCCAGCAGCCCTCGAGGGGGAGGCGAGCAGTACTTC.

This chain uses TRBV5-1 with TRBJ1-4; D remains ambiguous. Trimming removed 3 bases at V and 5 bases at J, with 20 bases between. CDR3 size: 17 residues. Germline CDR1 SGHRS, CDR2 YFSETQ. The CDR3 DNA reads TGCGCCAGCAGCTCATCGACGGATACTAAAAGGAATGAAAAACTGTTTTTT. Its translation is CASSSSTDTKRNEKLFF.

CDR3 DNA: TGCAGCGTGCCGGACAGGGGGGACTATGGCTACACCTTC. Protein: CSVPDRGDYGYTF. V usage is TRBV29-1 and J usage is TRBJ1-2; TRBD1 aligns across 10 bases. Unmatched junction bases numbered 4, after V lost 6 bases and J lost 3 bases. This CDR3 has 13 residues. The germline V gene has CDR1 SQVTM and CDR2 ANQGSEA.

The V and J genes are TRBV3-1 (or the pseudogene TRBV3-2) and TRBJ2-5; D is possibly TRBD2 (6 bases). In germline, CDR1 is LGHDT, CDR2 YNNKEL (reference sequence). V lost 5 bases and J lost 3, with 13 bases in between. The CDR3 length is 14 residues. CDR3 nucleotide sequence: TGTGCCAGCAGCATCCCGGGACTTGAAGAGACCCAGTACTTC. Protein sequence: CASSIPGLEETQYF.

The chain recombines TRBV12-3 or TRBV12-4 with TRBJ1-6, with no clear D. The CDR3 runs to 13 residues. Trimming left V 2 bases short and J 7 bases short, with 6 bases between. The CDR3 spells CASSLLGNSPLHF. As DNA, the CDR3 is TGTGCCAGCAGTTTATTGGGGAATTCACCCCTCCACTTT.

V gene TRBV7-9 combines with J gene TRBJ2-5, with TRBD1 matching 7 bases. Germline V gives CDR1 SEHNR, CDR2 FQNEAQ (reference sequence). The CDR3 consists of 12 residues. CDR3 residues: CAGSTQGETQYF. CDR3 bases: TGTGCTGGAAGCACACAGGGGGAGACCCAGTACTTC. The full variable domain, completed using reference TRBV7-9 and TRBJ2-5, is DTGVSQNPRHKITKRGQNVTFRCDPISEHNRLYWYRQTLGQGPEFLTYFQNEAQLEKSRLLSDRFSAERPKGSFSTLEIQRTEQGDSAMYLCAGSTQGETQYFGPGTRLLVL.

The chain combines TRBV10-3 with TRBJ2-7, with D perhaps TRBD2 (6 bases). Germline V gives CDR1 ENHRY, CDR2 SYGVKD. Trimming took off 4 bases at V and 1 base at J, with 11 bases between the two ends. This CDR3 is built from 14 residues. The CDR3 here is CAISAGTPSYEQYF. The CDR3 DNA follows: TGTGCCATCAGTGCCGGGACTCCTTCCTACGAGCAGTACTTC.

The CDR3 loop is CASSSGQVISSTDTQYF. CDR3 DNA sequence: TGTGCCAGTAGTTCGGGACAGGTGATCTCTAGCACAGATACGCAGTATTTT. The chain couples TRBV19 to TRBJ2-3; 8 positions agree with TRBD1. The CDR3 contains 17 residues. Germline CDR1 reads LNHDA; CDR2 reads SQIVND (reference sequence). J was trimmed by 0 bases and V by 5 bases; bases with no gene match: 10. Full variable domain (remainder filled in from reference TRBV19 and TRBJ2-3): DGGITQSPKYLFRKEGQNVTLSCEQNLNHDAMYWYRQDPGQGLRLIYYSQIVNDFQKGDIAEGYSVSREKKESFPLTVTSAQKNPTAFYLCASSSGQVISSTDTQYFGPGTRLTVL.

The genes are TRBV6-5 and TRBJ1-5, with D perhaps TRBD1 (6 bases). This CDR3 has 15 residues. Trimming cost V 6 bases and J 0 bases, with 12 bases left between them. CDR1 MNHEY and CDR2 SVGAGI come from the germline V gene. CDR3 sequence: CASSYGQYSNQPQHF. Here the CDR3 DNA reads TGTGCCAGCAGCTATGGACAGTATAGCAATCAGCCCCAGCATTTT.

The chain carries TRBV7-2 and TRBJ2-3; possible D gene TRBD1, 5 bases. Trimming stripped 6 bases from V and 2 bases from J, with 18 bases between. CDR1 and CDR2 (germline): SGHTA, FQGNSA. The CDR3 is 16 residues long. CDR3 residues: CASRARQSLYTDTQYF. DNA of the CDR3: TGTGCCAGCAGGGCCAGACAGTCCCTCTACACAGATACGCAGTATTTT.

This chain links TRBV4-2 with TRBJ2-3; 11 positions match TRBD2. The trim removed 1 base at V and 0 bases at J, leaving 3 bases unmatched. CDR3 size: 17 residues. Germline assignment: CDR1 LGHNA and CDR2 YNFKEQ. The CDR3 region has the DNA TGTGCCAGCAGCCAAGGGTTAGCGGGAGGGAGCACAGATACGCAGTATTTT. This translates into CASSQGLAGGSTDTQYF.

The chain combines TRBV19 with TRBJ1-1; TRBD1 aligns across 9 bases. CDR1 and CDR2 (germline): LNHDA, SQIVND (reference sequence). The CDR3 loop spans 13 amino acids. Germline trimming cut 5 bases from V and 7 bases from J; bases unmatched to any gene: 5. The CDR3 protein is CASSQTGGSEAFF. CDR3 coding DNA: TGTGCCAGTAGTCAGACAGGGGGAAGTGAAGCTTTCTTT.

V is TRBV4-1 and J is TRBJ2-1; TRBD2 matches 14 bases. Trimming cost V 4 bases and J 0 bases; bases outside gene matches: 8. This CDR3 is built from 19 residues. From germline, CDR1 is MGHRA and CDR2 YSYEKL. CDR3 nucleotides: TGCGCCAGCAGCCCCCGACTAGCGGGGGGGCTTAGCTCCTACAATGAGCAGTTCTTC. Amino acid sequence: CASSPRLAGGLSSYNEQFF.

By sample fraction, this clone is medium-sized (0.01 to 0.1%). In DNA form, the CDR3 reads TGTGCCAGTAGTATATCCAGAGGACCCTTCTATGGCTACACCTTC. Translating gives CASSISRGPFYGYTF. The chain employs TRBV19 and TRBJ1-2; D is undetermined. Germline CDR1 reads LNHDA; CDR2 reads SQIVND (reference sequence). The CDR3 totals 15 residues. V was cut by 2 bases and J by 4 bases, with 14 bases left in between.

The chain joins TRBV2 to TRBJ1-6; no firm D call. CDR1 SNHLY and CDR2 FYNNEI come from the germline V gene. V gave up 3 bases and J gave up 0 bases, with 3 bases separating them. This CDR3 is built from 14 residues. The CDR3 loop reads CASSDSSYNSPLHF. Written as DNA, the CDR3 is TGTGCCAGCAGTGACAGCTCCTATAATTCACCCCTCCACTTT.

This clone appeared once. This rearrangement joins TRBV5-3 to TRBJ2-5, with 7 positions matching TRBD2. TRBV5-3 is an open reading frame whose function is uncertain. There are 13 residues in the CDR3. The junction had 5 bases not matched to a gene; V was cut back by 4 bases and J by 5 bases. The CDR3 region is CARSPGAGETQYF. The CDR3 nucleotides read TGTGCCAGAAGCCCAGGAGCGGGGGAGACCCAGTACTTC.

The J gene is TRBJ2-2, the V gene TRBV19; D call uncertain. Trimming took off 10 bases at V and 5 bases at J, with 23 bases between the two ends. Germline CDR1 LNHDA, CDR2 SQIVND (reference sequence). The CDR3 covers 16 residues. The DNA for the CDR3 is TGTGCCACAACTACTGGCCAACGTGTTGGGACCGGGGAGCTGTTTTTT. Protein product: CATTTGQRVGTGELFF.

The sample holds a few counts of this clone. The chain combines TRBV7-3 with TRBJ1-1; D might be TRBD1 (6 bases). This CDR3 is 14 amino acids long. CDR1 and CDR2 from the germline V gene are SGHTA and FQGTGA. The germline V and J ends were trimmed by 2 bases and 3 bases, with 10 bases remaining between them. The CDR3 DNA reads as TGTGCCAGCAGCTTAGAGGGGGGCCACACTGAAGCTTTCTTT. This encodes CASSLEGGHTEAFF.

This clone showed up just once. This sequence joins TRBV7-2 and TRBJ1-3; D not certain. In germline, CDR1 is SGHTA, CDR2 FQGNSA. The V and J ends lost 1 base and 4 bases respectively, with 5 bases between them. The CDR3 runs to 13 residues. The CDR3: CASSLVKGNTIYF. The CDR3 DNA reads TGTGCCAGCAGCTTAGTCAAAGGAAACACCATATATTTT.

The CDR3 protein is CASSYRQGGYGYTF. In nucleotides, the CDR3 is TGTGCCAGCAGCTATCGACAGGGCGGCTATGGCTACACCTTC. V and J are TRBV3-1 (or the pseudogene TRBV3-2) and TRBJ1-2, with 7 bases aligning to TRBD1. Germline V gene sequence: CDR1 LGHDT, CDR2 YNNKEL (reference sequence). Losses at the gene ends were 5 bases for V and 4 bases for J; bases not matched to a gene: 7. The CDR3 loop spans 14 amino acids.

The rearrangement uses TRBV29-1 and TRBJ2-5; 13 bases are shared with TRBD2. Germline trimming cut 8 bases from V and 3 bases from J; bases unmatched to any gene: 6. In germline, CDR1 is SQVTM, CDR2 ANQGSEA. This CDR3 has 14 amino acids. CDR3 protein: CSFGTSGTKETQYF. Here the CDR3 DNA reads TGCAGCTTCGGGACTAGCGGGACAAAAGAGACCCAGTACTTC.